Given below is one T cell receptor (beta chain) in context. The data are from a study of T-cell reconstitution after alpha-beta-depleted transplantation in children. TCRbeta library construction was performed incorporating unique molecular identifiers. One entry per CDR3 protein, called by TCRdb with MiXCR from the PCR reads. The data contain 380,000 or so distinct CDR3 sequences, less than 15% of them singletons. V was trimmed by 3 bases and J by 4 bases, leaving 11 bases between them. Germline CDR1 SEHNR, CDR2 FQNEAQ (reference sequence). The CDR3 spans 14 residues. This clonotype was sampled from a human donor who donated a stem cell graft to a child with Fanconi anemia. The starting material was PBMCs, obtained from the stem cell graft. The chain joins TRBV7-9 to TRBJ2-3; D is undetermined. CDR3 DNA: TGTGCCAGCAGCTTGAATCAAGTGTCAGATACGCAGTATTTT. This codes for CASSLNQVSDTQYF.